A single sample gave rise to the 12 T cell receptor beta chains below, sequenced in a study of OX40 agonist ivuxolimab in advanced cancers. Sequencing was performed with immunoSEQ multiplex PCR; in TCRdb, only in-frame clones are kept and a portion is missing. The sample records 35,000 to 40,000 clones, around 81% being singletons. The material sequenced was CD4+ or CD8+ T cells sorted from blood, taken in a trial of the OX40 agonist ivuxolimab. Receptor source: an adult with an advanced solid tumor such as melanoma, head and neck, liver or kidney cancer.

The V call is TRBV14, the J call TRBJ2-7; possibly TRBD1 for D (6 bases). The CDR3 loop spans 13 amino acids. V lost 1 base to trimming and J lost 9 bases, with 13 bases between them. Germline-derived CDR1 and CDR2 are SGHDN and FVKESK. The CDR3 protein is CASSQGSRGAQYF. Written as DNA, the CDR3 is TGTGCCAGCAGCCAAGGGTCCAGGGGTGCGCAGTACTTC.

The CDR3 region has the DNA TGTGCCAGCAGCCTAAGAGGGGTAACTAACACTGAAGCTTTCTTT. Its protein is CASSLRGVTNTEAFF. The chain has TRBV7-2 and TRBJ1-1; maybe TRBD1 (5 bases). The V gene's germline CDR1 is SGHTA and CDR2 FQGNSA. The CDR3 consists of 15 residues. Trimming pared 5 bases from V and 2 bases from J, leaving 15 bases between.

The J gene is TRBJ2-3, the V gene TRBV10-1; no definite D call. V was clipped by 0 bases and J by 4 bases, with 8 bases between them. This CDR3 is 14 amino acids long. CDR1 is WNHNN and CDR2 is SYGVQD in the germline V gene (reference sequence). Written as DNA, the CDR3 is TGCGCCAGCAGTGAGTCGGGTTCCGCAGATACGCAGTATTTT. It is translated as CASSESGSADTQYF.

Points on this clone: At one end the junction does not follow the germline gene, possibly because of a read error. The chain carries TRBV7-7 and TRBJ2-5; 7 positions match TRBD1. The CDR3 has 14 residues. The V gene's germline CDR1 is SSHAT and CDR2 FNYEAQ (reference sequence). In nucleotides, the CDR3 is TGTGCTAGCAGCTTAGGACAGGCTAGGGAGACCCAGTACTTC. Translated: CASSLGQARETQYF.

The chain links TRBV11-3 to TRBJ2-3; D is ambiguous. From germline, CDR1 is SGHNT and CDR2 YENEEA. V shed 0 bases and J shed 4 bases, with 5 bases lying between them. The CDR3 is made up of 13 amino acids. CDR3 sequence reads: CASSLDGSDTQYF. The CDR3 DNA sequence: TGTGCCAGCAGCTTAGATGGTTCAGATACGCAGTATTTT.

The CDR3 is CASSPDRGPYNEQFF. The CDR3 DNA reads TGTGCCAGCAGCCCCGACAGGGGGCCTTACAATGAGCAGTTCTTC. The chain is built from TRBV6-5 and TRBJ2-1, with 10 nucleotides matching TRBD1. Germline assignment: CDR1 MNHEY and CDR2 SVGAGI. J was trimmed by 4 bases and V by 6 bases; bases with no gene match: 6. This CDR3 is 15 amino acids long.

DNA for the CDR3: TGTGCCAGCAGTGAAGGTCTGGGCAGGGCCTCCTATGGCTACACCTTC. Its translation is CASSEGLGRASYGYTF. The V call is TRBV6-1, the J call TRBJ1-2, with TRBD1 as a possible D gene (5 bases). Germline CDR1 MNHNS, CDR2 SASEGT. The V end lost 1 base, the J end lost 4 bases, and 16 bases lay between the germline ends. The CDR3 consists of 16 residues.

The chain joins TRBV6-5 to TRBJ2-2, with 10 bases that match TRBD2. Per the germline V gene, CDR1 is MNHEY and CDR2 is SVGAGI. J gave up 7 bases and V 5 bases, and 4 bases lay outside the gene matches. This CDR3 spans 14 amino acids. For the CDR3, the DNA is TGTGCCAGCAGTGAGCGGGGGGGCATCGGGGAGCTGTTTTTT. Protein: CASSERGGIGELFF.

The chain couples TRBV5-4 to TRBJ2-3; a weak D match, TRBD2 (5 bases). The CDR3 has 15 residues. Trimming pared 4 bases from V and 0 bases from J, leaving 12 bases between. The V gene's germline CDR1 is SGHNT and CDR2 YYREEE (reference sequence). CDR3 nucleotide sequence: TGTGCCAGCAGCCCTTCATGGGAGAGCACAGATACGCAGTATTTT. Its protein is CASSPSWESTDTQYF.

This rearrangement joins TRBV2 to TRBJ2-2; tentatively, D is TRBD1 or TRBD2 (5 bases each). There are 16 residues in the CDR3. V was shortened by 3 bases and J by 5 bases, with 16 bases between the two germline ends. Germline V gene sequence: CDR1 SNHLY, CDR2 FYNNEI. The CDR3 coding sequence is TGTGCCAGCAGTGAGCAGGGAGTCTCGAGGACCGGGGAGCTGTTTTTT. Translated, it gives CASSEQGVSRTGELFF.

The CDR3 is CASSFQGARETQYF. CDR3 DNA: TGCGCCAGCAGCTTCCAGGGGGCCCGGGAGACCCAGTACTTC. The V gene is TRBV5-1, the J gene TRBJ2-5; the match to TRBD1 covers 8 bases. After removal of 2 bases from V and 5 bases from J, the junction contained 5 bases not matched to a gene. Germline V lookup: CDR1 SGHRS, CDR2 YFSETQ. There are 14 residues in the CDR3.

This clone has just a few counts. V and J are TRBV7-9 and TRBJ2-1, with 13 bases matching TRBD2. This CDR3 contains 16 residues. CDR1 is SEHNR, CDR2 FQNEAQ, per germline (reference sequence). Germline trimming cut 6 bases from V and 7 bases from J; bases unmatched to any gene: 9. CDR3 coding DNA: TGTGCCAGCAGATATCGGACTAGCGGGAGCACAAATGAGCAGTTCTTC. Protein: CASRYRTSGSTNEQFF.